The entry below gives a single T cell receptor (beta chain) sequence along with its context. Its antigen is still unknown. Using immunoSEQ multiplex PCR, the repertoire was profiled, and TCRdb retains in-frame clones only, with some absent. Of tens of thousands of clones listed, 89% were seen once; the top ten hold about 15%. The data derive from a study of cytomegalovirus exposure and HLA in healthy donors. Study summary: A subsequent analysis reported that the 120 validation repertoires were produced on the same platform that had also been used for the 600 to 800 first-cohort repertoires.

From the roughly 110-subject validation cohort, which was separate from the approximately 670-subject first cohort, the donors were drawn. Study-level findings and limits: A subsequent analysis found that TCR clusters from the first cohort also tended to co-occur in the 120 validation repertoires, with approximately 95% of cluster scores above 0. Cytomegalovirus association was assigned to some 160 TCR beta chains.

V lost 4 bases and J lost 0, with 10 bases in between. The CDR3 contains 15 residues. The V gene's germline CDR1 is SGHVS and CDR2 FNYEAQ. V gene TRBV7-6 combines with J gene TRBJ1-3; D is unresolved. The TCR comes from a woman between 18 and 29 years old in good health and CMV-seronegative. Sample: PBMCs. CDR3 coding DNA: TGTGCCAGCAGCTCCCACGGGAGCTCTGGAAACACCATATATTTT. It encodes CASSSHGSSGNTIYF.